Below, 3 T cell receptor beta chains from the same sample are listed, as sequenced in a study of immune cell composition in non-small cell lung cancer. The normal lung sample lay at least 3 cm, and maximally far, from the tumour. Data came from immunoSEQ multiplex PCR; TCRdb stores just in-frame clones and leaves some out. The data contain about 9,000 clones, approximately 80% of them seen just once; the ten biggest clones take up 9.5% to 15%. Sequencing was done on a sample of non-adjacent lung tissue. The receptors originated from a human donor with non-small cell lung cancer.

The rearrangement links TRBV28 to TRBJ1-5, with 9 bases that match TRBD1. CDR3 length equals 15 residues. V shed 2 bases, J shed 4 bases, and the junction held 3 bases outside the gene matches. CDR1 and CDR2 (germline): MDHEN, SYDVKM. In nucleotides, the CDR3 is TGTGCCAGCAGTTTACGGGACAGGGATAATCAGCCCCAGCATTTT. Its protein is CASSLRDRDNQPQHF.

This rearrangement joins TRBV6-5 to TRBJ1-6; D possibly corresponds to TRBD1 (6 bases). The V end lost 6 bases, the J end lost 8 bases, and 17 bases lay between the germline ends. The germline V gene encodes CDR1 MNHEY and CDR2 SVGAGI. The CDR3 extends over 15 amino acids. DNA of the CDR3: TGTGCCAGCAGGGAGGACAGCCAAGCCTATTCACCCCTCCACTTT. As protein: CASREDSQAYSPLHF.

V gene TRBV5-1 combines with J gene TRBJ2-2, with 9 bases aligning to TRBD2. The germline CDR1 and CDR2 sequences are SGHRS and YFSETQ. The CDR3 is 18 amino acids. The junction had 12 bases not matched to a gene; V was cut back by 0 bases and J by 6 bases. The CDR3 region has the DNA TGCGCCAGCAGCTTGGGCAGTGGGGTAGCGGGAGCAGCCGGGGAGCTGTTTTTT. Translation: CASSLGSGVAGAAGELFF.